The clone carrying this T cell receptor beta chain was counted at least ten times. A constant-region primer served to make TCR beta cDNA from approximately 490 ng total RNA. Amplification in three nested multiplex PCR rounds with slightly modified ARM-PCR gave rise to TCR beta libraries. TRBV1-TRBV30 forward primers and a C-beta reverse primer were used in the first two PCR rounds, which each ran for 9 to 10 cycles. A single record per CDR3 protein comes from TCRdb applying MiXCR to the multiplex PCR reads. The data show about 92,000 distinct CDR3 sequences, with about 70% seen just once and around 25% held by the top ten. V lost 6 bases and J 2 bases, leaving 7 bases between the germline ends. CDR3 size: 12 residues. For each extraction, RNA and DNA were obtained together from about 19-30 mg of unsorted bulk tissue. These data belong to a study of tumor-infiltrating lymphocytes in primary liver carcinoma.

The sequenced sample was tumor-adjacent normal liver tissue. The V call is TRBV12-3 or TRBV12-4, the J call TRBJ2-5, with D possibly matching TRBD1 (5 bases). This sequence was found in a man aged 35-49 years with primary liver carcinoma and hepatitis B virus infection. DNA of the CDR3: TGTGCCAGCAGGCAGGGTCAAGAGACCCAGTACTTC. Protein product: CASRQGQETQYF.